The 28 T cell receptor beta chains below come from one sample, sequenced in a study of T cell responses to AZD1222 COVID-19 vaccine. TCRdb's table, derived via immunoSEQ multiplex PCR, lists solely in-frame clones and lacks some. The repertoire consists of over 65,000 clones, with about 90% occurring once and the leading ten covering around 7.7%. The sequencing used peripheral blood, collected on day 0 of AZD1222 vaccination. The receptors were sampled from an adult in good health.

The chain is built from TRBV5-1 and TRBJ2-7; 13 bases match TRBD2. Germline CDR1 reads SGHRS; CDR2 reads YFSETQ. Trimming removed 4 bases from V and 7 bases from J; junction bases left unmatched: 11. The CDR3 is 16 residues long. This chain's CDR3 is CASSPGLAGARGEQYF. In DNA, the CDR3 is TGCGCCAGCAGCCCCGGACTAGCGGGGGCCCGGGGAGAGCAGTACTTC. Combining the CDR3 with reference TRBV5-1 and TRBJ2-7 gives the whole variable domain KAGVTQTPRYLIKTRGQQVTLSCSPISGHRSVSWYQQTPGQGLQFLFEYFSETQRNKGNFPGRFSGRQFSNSRSEMNVSTLELGDSALYLCASSPGLAGARGEQYFGPGTRLTVT.

This clone was recorded once. The rearrangement joins TRBV12-3 or TRBV12-4 to TRBJ2-2; D not certain. The CDR3 consists of 12 residues. Trimming left V 5 bases short and J 6 bases short, with 7 bases between. The CDR3 spells CASSAGSGELFF. For the CDR3, the DNA is TGTGCCAGCAGTGCCGGATCCGGGGAGCTGTTTTTT.

The chain couples TRBV28 to TRBJ2-2; no reliable D call. Trimming left V 3 bases short and J 6 bases short, with 5 bases between. Germline assignment: CDR1 MDHEN and CDR2 SYDVKM. The CDR3 length is 12 residues. DNA of the CDR3: TGTGCCAGCAGTTTTAGGGCCGGGGAGCTGTTTTTT. The encoded protein is CASSFRAGELFF.

This sequence joins TRBV19 and TRBJ1-5, with 12 positions matching TRBD1. V lost 7 bases to trimming and J lost 0 bases; unmatched junction nucleotides: 4. Germline V CDR1 and CDR2: LNHDA, SQIVND (reference sequence). The CDR3 is 16 residues long. CDR3 coding DNA: TGTGCCAGTACGGGACAGGGGGCTTATAGCAATCAGCCCCAGCATTTT. This encodes CASTGQGAYSNQPQHF. Variable domain in full (rest from reference TRBV19 and TRBJ1-5): DGGITQSPKYLFRKEGQNVTLSCEQNLNHDAMYWYRQDPGQGLRLIYYSQIVNDFQKGDIAEGYSVSREKKESFPLTVTSAQKNPTAFYLCASTGQGAYSNQPQHFGDGTRLSIL.

This chain uses TRBV1 with TRBJ2-1; the table's D call TRBD1 went unverified against the DNA. TRBV1 is labeled a pseudogene. CDR3 length equals 19 residues. This CDR3 reads CTSSQDYCTVGPPYNEQFF. The CDR3 region has the DNA TGCACCAGCAGCCAAGATTACTGTACGGTGGGGCCACCCTACAATGAGCAGTTCTTC.

This rearrangement joins TRBV5-5 to TRBJ1-6; unclear D gene. V dropped 4 bases and J dropped 8 bases, with 10 bases sitting between them. The CDR3 is 13 amino acids. Germline CDR1 and CDR2: SGHKS and YYEKEE (reference sequence). CDR3 in amino acids: CASSINSDSPLHF. In nucleotides, the CDR3 is TGTGCCAGCAGCATAAACAGCGATTCACCCCTCCACTTT.

The V and J genes are TRBV10-3 and TRBJ1-6, with D unclear. CDR3 length equals 12 residues. The germline V and J ends were trimmed by 4 bases and 4 bases, with 2 bases remaining between them. Looked up from germline, CDR1 is ENHRY and CDR2 is SYGVKD. This CDR3 reads CAISAYNSPLHF. The CDR3 bases are TGTGCCATCAGTGCATATAATTCACCCCTCCACTTT.

This clone was picked up a small number of times. The V call is TRBV7-8, the J call TRBJ1-2; D unclear. The V gene lost 3 bases and the J gene lost 0 bases, with 11 bases spanning the gap. The V gene's germline CDR1 is SGHVS and CDR2 FQNEAQ. This CDR3 is 15 amino acids long. CDR3 DNA sequence: TGTGCCAGCAGCTTGTTAGCGCAGGCTAACTATGGCTACACCTTC. Protein sequence: CASSLLAQANYGYTF.

V usage is TRBV18 and J usage is TRBJ1-1; perhaps TRBD1 as D (6 bases). Germline loops: CDR1 KGHSH, CDR2 LQKENI. CDR3 length equals 14 residues. V was shortened by 1 base and J by 3 bases, with 9 bases between the two germline ends. CDR3 sequence reads: CASSPRGADTEAFF. Here the CDR3 DNA reads TGTGCCAGCTCACCACGGGGGGCGGACACTGAAGCTTTCTTT. Full variable domain (rest looked up from reference TRBV18 and TRBJ1-1): NAGVMQNPRHLVRRRGQEARLRCSPMKGHSHVYWYRQLPEEGLKFMVYLQKENIIDESGMPKERFSAEFPKEGPSILRIQQVVRGDSAAYFCASSPRGADTEAFFGQGTRLTVV.

The V gene is TRBV10-3, the J gene TRBJ2-1; D is perhaps TRBD2 (5 bases). Per germline, CDR1 ENHRY and CDR2 SYGVKD. CDR3 size: 15 residues. V was shortened by 0 bases and J by 3 bases, with 9 bases between the two germline ends. CDR3 in DNA: TGTGCCATCAGTGAGTCCGGTGACTACTACAATGAGCAGTTCTTC. Encoded protein: CAISESGDYYNEQFF.

CDR3 sequence reads: CASSLGQGNTEAFF. In nucleotides, the CDR3 is TGTGCCAGTAGTCTGGGACAGGGGAACACTGAAGCTTTCTTT. The rearrangement links TRBV19 to TRBJ1-1; TRBD1 matches 9 bases. The CDR3 sequence is 14 residues long. After removal of 5 bases from V and 1 base from J, the junction contained 2 bases not matched to a gene. Germline CDR1 LNHDA, CDR2 SQIVND (reference sequence).

The count of this clone is one. This rearrangement joins TRBV19 to TRBJ2-1; 9 positions agree with TRBD2. Trimming took 1 base from V and 0 from J; bases not matched to a gene: 10. Germline lookup yields CDR1 LNHDA and CDR2 SQIVND (reference sequence). The CDR3 contains 19 residues. The CDR3 sequence: CASSIVGLAGLSSYNEQFF. The CDR3, as DNA: TGTGCCAGTAGTATAGTTGGGCTAGCGGGGCTGAGCTCCTACAATGAGCAGTTCTTC.

The chain has TRBV19 and TRBJ2-3; 10 nucleotides agree with TRBD2. The CDR3 is 16 amino acids. The germline V gene has CDR1 LNHDA and CDR2 SQIVND (reference sequence). V shed 7 bases and J 2 bases; nucleotides not matched to a gene: 9. For the CDR3, the DNA is TGTGCCAGTACAGGGATAGCGGGGGGCCTCACAGATACGCAGTATTTT. Its translation: CASTGIAGGLTDTQYF.

This clone was detected only once. This chain links TRBV7-9 with TRBJ1-5, with 7 bases matching TRBD1. CDR3 length: 15 residues. V was pared by 5 bases and J by 4 bases, with 8 bases of the junction left unmatched. Germline V CDR1 and CDR2: SEHNR, FQNEAQ (reference sequence). CDR3 DNA: TGTGCCAGCAGCGACACAGGGGCCGGGAATCAGCCCCAGCATTTT. This codes for CASSDTGAGNQPQHF.

This clone was observed a few times. The chain is built from TRBV10-3 and TRBJ1-2, with 9 bases fitting TRBD1. V lost 7 bases to trimming and J lost 1 base; unmatched junction nucleotides: 7. CDR1 and CDR2 from the germline V gene are ENHRY and SYGVKD. The CDR3 has 15 residues. CDR3 sequence (DNA): TGTGCCATCACCCCAGGACAGGGGATTAACTATGGCTACACCTTC. Protein product: CAITPGQGINYGYTF.

The V and J genes are TRBV10-2 and TRBJ2-7; TRBD1 matches at 9 bases. This CDR3 is 15 amino acids long. Trimming at V came to 2 bases and at J to 1 base, leaving 3 bases not matched to a gene. Germline CDR1 reads WSHSY; CDR2 reads SAAADI. CDR3: CASSERDRASYEQYF. As DNA, the CDR3 is TGCGCCAGCAGTGAGCGGGACAGGGCATCCTACGAGCAGTACTTC.

The rearrangement joins TRBV6-2 or TRBV6-3 to TRBJ2-1; 9 positions agree with TRBD1. V shed 5 bases, J shed 3 bases, and the junction held 5 bases outside the gene matches. The length of the CDR3 is 15 residues. Looked up from germline, CDR1 is MNHEY and CDR2 is SVGEGT. The CDR3 region is CASSTGTGYYNEQFF. The CDR3 nucleotides are TGTGCCAGCAGTACAGGGACAGGGTACTACAATGAGCAGTTCTTC.

This chain links TRBV25-1 with TRBJ1-3; D is uncertain. Per germline, CDR1 MGHDK and CDR2 SYGVNS. The CDR3 has 14 amino acids. Trimming removed 2 bases at V and 0 bases at J, with 5 bases between. The CDR3 region is CASSEHYSGNTIYF. In nucleotides, the CDR3 is TGTGCCAGCAGTGAACACTACTCTGGAAACACCATATATTTT.

The rearrangement uses TRBV7-2 and TRBJ1-4; 7 bases are shared with TRBD1. CDR1 is SGHTA, CDR2 FQGNSA, per germline. This CDR3 spans 14 amino acids. V shed 7 bases, J shed 8 bases, and the junction held 10 bases outside the gene matches. This CDR3 reads CASTQGTGAEKLFF. DNA for the CDR3: TGTGCCAGCACCCAGGGTACAGGGGCCGAAAAACTGTTTTTT.

This rearrangement joins TRBV27 to TRBJ1-3; D unresolved. This CDR3 spans 17 amino acids. Trimming shortened V by 4 bases and J by 0 bases, and 16 bases separated the two germline ends. Per the germline V gene, CDR1 is MNHEY and CDR2 is SMNVEV (reference sequence). The CDR3 protein is CASSSTSGRLSGNTIYF. CDR3 nucleotides: TGTGCCAGCAGTTCCACTTCCGGACGGCTCTCTGGAAACACCATATATTTT.

The chain combines TRBV4-2 with TRBJ1-5, with a tentative D call TRBD1 (5 bases). CDR1 is LGHNA and CDR2 is YNFKEQ in the germline V gene. CDR3 size: 16 residues. The germline V and J ends were trimmed by 0 bases and 4 bases, with 13 bases remaining between them. CDR3 in amino acids: CASSQEILQGNQPQHF. The CDR3 bases are TGTGCCAGCAGCCAAGAGATACTTCAGGGTAATCAGCCCCAGCATTTT.

This clone has just a few counts. The J gene is TRBJ1-5, the V gene TRBV28; possible D gene TRBD1, 6 bases. CDR3 length: 13 residues. Germline CDR1 and CDR2: MDHEN and SYDVKM. Trimming removed 5 bases at V and 6 bases at J, with 11 bases between. The CDR3: CASSGPGAQPQHF. The DNA for the CDR3 is TGTGCCAGCAGTGGACCAGGGGCTCAGCCCCAGCATTTT.

A note on this clone: At one end, the junction sequence differs from germline, possibly due to a read error. The chain has TRBV6-1 and TRBJ2-7; 8 bases match TRBD1. CDR3 size: 13 residues. Germline CDR1 and CDR2: MNHNS and SASEGT. CDR3 sequence reads: CASSEIRQGICHF. The CDR3 DNA sequence: TGTGCCAGCAGTGAAATACGACAGGGGATCTGCCACTTC.

The V and J genes are TRBV7-9 and TRBJ1-1; possible D gene TRBD1, 5 bases. Trimming removed 1 base from V and 1 base from J, with 19 bases in between. This CDR3 region has 18 residues. The germline V gene encodes CDR1 SEHNR and CDR2 FQNEAQ (reference sequence). The CDR3 region is CASSLGFGSSRGNTEAFF. DNA for the CDR3: TGTGCCAGCAGCTTAGGGTTTGGCTCATCGAGGGGGAACACTGAAGCTTTCTTT.

The chain combines TRBV6-4 with TRBJ1-2; tentatively, D is TRBD1 (5 bases). In germline, CDR1 is MRHNA, CDR2 SNTAGT. Between the trimmed V and J ends, which lost 5 bases and 5 bases, there was a span of 18 bases. The CDR3 sequence is 15 residues long. The CDR3: CASSPNRGTPYGYTF. The CDR3 DNA reads TGTGCCAGCAGTCCCAATAGGGGAACCCCTTATGGCTACACCTTC.

The CDR3 bases are TGTGCCAGCAGCACCTTTGGGAACATTCAGTACTTC. Amino acids: CASSTFGNIQYF. The chain joins TRBV6-6 to TRBJ2-4, with D uncertain. The ends were cut back, 6 bases at V and 7 bases at J, with 10 bases in the middle. CDR3 size: 12 residues. CDR1 is MNHNY, CDR2 SVGAGI, per germline (reference sequence).

V gene TRBV6-5 combines with J gene TRBJ1-5; 7 bases line up with TRBD1. V trimming: 8 bases; J trimming: 5 bases; junction bases outside the gene matches: 6. This CDR3 contains 13 residues. Germline V gene lookup returns CDR1 MNHEY and CDR2 SVGAGI. The CDR3 here is CASSIGGDQPQHF. The DNA of the CDR3 is TGTGCCAGCTCCATAGGGGGCGATCAGCCCCAGCATTTT.

In DNA, the CDR3 is TGTGCCAGCAGCTTAGAGTTCAAGACTAGCGGCAACTACGAGCAGTACTTC. Protein product: CASSLEFKTSGNYEQYF. The chain employs TRBV7-9 and TRBJ2-7; TRBD2 aligns across 9 bases. CDR3 length: 17 amino acids. The trim removed 1 base at V and 3 bases at J, leaving 10 bases unmatched. Germline values: CDR1 SEHNR, CDR2 FQNEAQ (reference sequence).